This is a list of T cell receptor beta chains from one sample in a study of control samples from healthy donors and cancer patients. Repertoires were generated with immunoSEQ multiplex PCR, while TCRdb's copy carries only in-frame clones and drops some. The sample lists just under 65,000 clones, approximately 85% occurring once. Sequenced sample: blood. The origin of the receptors is a man aged 40-50 years in good health. Each CDR3 is given with its conserved first and last residue. A D gene is named only where the DNA matches it firmly. Not all rows give a size; the values are once, few, many and, for expanded clones, a class.

J gene | V gene | D gene | clone size | CDR3 DNA | CDR3 protein
TRBJ1-1 | TRBV10-3 | - | - | TGTGCCATCAGTGAGGGGGCAGGGCGAGCTTTCTTT | CAISEGAGRAFF
TRBJ1-1 | TRBV6-2/TRBV6-3 | - | - | TGTGCCAGCAGTTACTCACGGGAAGAAGCTTTCTTT | CASSYSREEAFF
TRBJ2-1 | TRBV10-3 | TRBD2 | - | TGTGCCATCAGTGCGACTAGCGGGAGGAATAATGAGCAGTTCTTC | CAISATSGRNNEQFF
TRBJ2-3 | TRBV4-2 | - | few | TGTGCCAGCAGCCAAGATCGGAGGATCACAGATACGCAGTATTTT | CASSQDRRITDTQYF
TRBJ1-2 | TRBV27 | - | - | TGTGCCAGCAGTTTATCGTTCGGCCATGGCTACACCTTC | CASSLSFGHGYTF
TRBJ1-2 | TRBV30 | TRBD1 | - | TGTGCCTGGAGTGCCGCAGGGGGAGACTATGGCTACACCTTC | CAWSAAGGDYGYTF
TRBJ1-1 | TRBV4-3 | - | - | TGCGCCAGCAGCCAAGATCTTGTATCCGGGTTGAACACTGAAGCTTTCTTT | CASSQDLVSGLNTEAFF
TRBJ2-1 | TRBV9 | TRBD2 | once | TGTGCCAGCAGCGTACTAAGCGGGGACTACAATGAGCAGTTCTTC | CASSVLSGDYNEQFF
TRBJ2-2 | TRBV15 | TRBD1 | many | TGTGCCACCAGCAGGCCTGGACAGGGGAAAAACACCGGGGAGCTGTTTTTT | CATSRPGQGKNTGELFF
TRBJ1-5 | TRBV6-4 | - | few | TGTGCCAGCAGTGCCACCCCGGGTAGCAATCAGCCCCAGCATTTT | CASSATPGSNQPQHF
TRBJ2-7 | TRBV4-3 | TRBD2 | - | TGCGCCAGCAGCCAAGACCTCCTTCGCCGTGCCAGCGGGGGCTCCTTATACGAGCAGTACTTC | CASSQDLLRRASGGSLYEQYF
TRBJ1-5 | TRBV3-1/TRBV3-2 | TRBD1 | - | TGTGCCAGCAGCAACGGGGGACAGAGCAATCAGCCCCAGCATTTT | CASSNGGQSNQPQHF
TRBJ2-1 | TRBV4-3 | TRBD2 | - | TGCGCCAGCAGCCAAGATGGGGTAGCGGGTGGGCGCAATGAGCAGTTCTTC | CASSQDGVAGGRNEQFF
TRBJ1-1 | TRBV29-1 | TRBD1 | - | TGCAGCGTTGTGTTCATGACAGGGGCGAGCACTGAAGCTTTCTTT | CSVVFMTGASTEAFF